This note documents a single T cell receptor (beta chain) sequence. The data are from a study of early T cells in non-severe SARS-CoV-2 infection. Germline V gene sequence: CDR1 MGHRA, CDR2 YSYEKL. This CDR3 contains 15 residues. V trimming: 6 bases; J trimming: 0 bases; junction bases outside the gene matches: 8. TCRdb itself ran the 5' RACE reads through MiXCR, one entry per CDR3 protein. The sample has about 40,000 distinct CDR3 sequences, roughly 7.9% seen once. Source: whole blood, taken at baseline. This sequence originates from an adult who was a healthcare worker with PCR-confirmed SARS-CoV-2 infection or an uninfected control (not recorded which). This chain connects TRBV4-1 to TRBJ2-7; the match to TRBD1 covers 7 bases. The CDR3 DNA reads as TGCGCCAGCAGGCCCCAGACAGGGAGCTCCTACGAGCAGTACTTC. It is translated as CASRPQTGSSYEQYF.